The 8 T cell receptor beta chains given below trace back to one sample, sequenced in a study of blood T cell repertoires in COVID-19. TCRdb's copy holds only in-frame clones and misses some; the assay was immunoSEQ multiplex PCR. The sample shows almost 90,000 clones, over 75% of them seen only once. The sequencing input was peripheral blood. The receptors originated from an elderly man with acute or convalescent COVID-19.

This rearrangement joins TRBV5-4 to TRBJ1-1; TRBD1 matches 7 bases. This CDR3 comprises 15 residues. With V trimmed by 4 bases and J by 2 bases, 8 bases remained unmatched. Germline assignment: CDR1 SGHNT and CDR2 YYREEE (reference sequence). As DNA, the CDR3 is TGTGCCAGCAGCGAAGCAGGGGGTTATAACACTGAAGCTTTCTTT. It specifies CASSEAGGYNTEAFF.

This chain uses TRBV27 with TRBJ1-2, with D tentatively TRBD1 (6 bases). The CDR3 loop spans 14 amino acids. Germline CDR1 and CDR2: MNHEY and SMNVEV (reference sequence). V was clipped by 4 bases and J by 8 bases, with 17 bases between them. The CDR3 region has the DNA TGTGCCAGCAGTTCGGTCGACAGGTCGTGGGGCTACACCTTC. The encoded protein is CASSSVDRSWGYTF.

J is TRBJ1-1 and V is TRBV27, with D possibly being TRBD1 (5 bases). The CDR3 sequence is 14 residues long. Germline CDR1 reads MNHEY; CDR2 reads SMNVEV (reference sequence). V was pared by 4 bases and J by 2 bases, with 11 bases between. CDR3 protein: CASSSFQGNTEAFF. In DNA form, the CDR3 reads TGTGCCAGCAGTTCGTTTCAGGGCAACACTGAAGCTTTCTTT.

This clone has a handful of counts. The rearrangement links TRBV11-1 to TRBJ1-1; a weak D match, TRBD1 (5 bases). V dropped 5 bases and J dropped 10 bases, with 17 bases sitting between them. Germline loops: CDR1 SGHAT, CDR2 FQDESV (reference sequence). The CDR3 loop spans 13 amino acids. CDR3 residues: CASSMDPAGRAFF. The DNA of the CDR3 is TGTGCCAGCAGCATGGACCCCGCAGGGCGAGCTTTCTTT.

This clone showed up just once. The chain links TRBV18 to TRBJ2-7; 8 bases agree with TRBD1. V shed 0 bases and J 3 bases; nucleotides not matched to a gene: 1. CDR1 KGHSH and CDR2 LQKENI come from the germline V gene. This CDR3 is 14 amino acids long. This chain's CDR3 is CASSPPTGGYEQYF. Written as DNA, the CDR3 is TGTGCCAGCTCACCACCCACAGGGGGCTACGAGCAGTACTTC.

This rearrangement joins TRBV7-3 to TRBJ1-1; no reliable D call. Trimming pared 0 bases from V and 1 base from J, leaving 6 bases between. The CDR3 is 14 amino acids. The germline gives CDR1 SGHTA, CDR2 FQGTGA. CDR3 loop: CASSLTFQNTEAFF. The CDR3 DNA sequence: TGTGCCAGCAGCTTAACGTTCCAGAACACTGAAGCTTTCTTT. The variable domain in full, with the rest retrieved from reference TRBV7-3 and TRBJ1-1, is GAGVSQTPSNKVTEKGKYVELRCDPISGHTALYWYRQSLGQGPEFLIYFQGTGAADDSGLPNDRFFAVRPEGSVSTLKIQRTERGDSAVYLCASSLTFQNTEAFFGQGTRLTVV.

J is TRBJ2-5 and V is TRBV19, with 9 bases lining up with TRBD2. Germline values: CDR1 LNHDA, CDR2 SQIVND (reference sequence). The CDR3 contains 17 residues. J lost 2 bases, V lost 3 bases, and 10 bases had no gene match. The CDR3 spells CASSIPRGLAGQETQYF. Here the CDR3 DNA reads TGTGCCAGTAGTATTCCCAGGGGCCTAGCGGGACAAGAGACCCAGTACTTC.

This clone was seen only a few times. The chain joins TRBV5-6 to TRBJ1-5; 9 bases are shared with TRBD1. Germline CDR1 SGHDT, CDR2 YYEEEE. V was clipped by 4 bases and J by 4 bases; unmatched bases: 9. The CDR3 totals 16 residues. CDR3: CASSPDRGTTNQPQHF. CDR3 coding DNA: TGTGCCAGCAGCCCCGACAGGGGGACTACGAATCAGCCCCAGCATTTT.